The 19 T cell receptor beta chains below come from one sample, sequenced in a study of metastatic and nonmetastatic thyroid tumors. TCRdb re-analyzed the PCR reads through MiXCR. The sample has approximately 22,000 clones; about 16% are singletons. Each patient came to thyroid surgery without any prior treatment (of any kind). Sequencing input: tumor tissue. The receptor set was obtained from a female donor with papillary thyroid cancer or a benign thyroid nodule (not recorded which). Some clones in this sample may be carry-over from other donors' samples.

This clone was detected a few times. A much larger clone sits a single nucleotide away, making a read error possible. J is TRBJ2-2 and V is TRBV28; D gene uncertain. The CDR3 has 15 amino acids. From germline, CDR1 is MDHEN and CDR2 SYDVKM. In DNA, the CDR3 is TGTGCCAGCAGTTTATATCTTACTTACACCTGGGAGCTGTTTTTT. Its protein is CASSLYLTYTWELFF.

The sample holds many counts of this clone. This sequence joins TRBV19 and TRBJ1-2; possible D gene TRBD1, 5 bases. In germline, CDR1 is LNHDA, CDR2 SQIVND (reference sequence). V was trimmed by 3 bases and J by 7 bases, leaving 9 bases between them. This CDR3 spans 12 amino acids. Here the CDR3 reads CASSIGDGGYTF. The CDR3, as DNA: TGTGCCAGTAGTATCGGGGACGGTGGCTACACCTTC. Variable domain in full (rest from reference TRBV19 and TRBJ1-2): DGGITQSPKYLFRKEGQNVTLSCEQNLNHDAMYWYRQDPGQGLRLIYYSQIVNDFQKGDIAEGYSVSREKKESFPLTVTSAQKNPTAFYLCASSIGDGGYTFGSGTRLTVV.

This clone was counted at least ten times. The chain recombines TRBV15 with TRBJ1-5; D gene uncertain. Trimming removed 0 bases from V and 7 bases from J, with 13 bases in between. The CDR3 extends over 15 amino acids. In germline, CDR1 is LNHNV, CDR2 YYDKDF (reference sequence). The CDR3 nucleotides read TGTGCCACCAGCAGAGATAAAGGCCGCGGACAGCCCCAGCATTTT. Protein product: CATSRDKGRGQPQHF.

This clone was counted at least ten times. The V call is TRBV2, the J call TRBJ1-1; 7 bases line up with TRBD1. Germline CDR1 SNHLY, CDR2 FYNNEI. The CDR3 is 12 residues long. V trimming: 9 bases; J trimming: 7 bases; junction bases outside the gene matches: 8. This CDR3 is CARTQGRGEAFF. The CDR3 DNA reads as TGTGCCAGAACACAGGGGAGAGGTGAAGCTTTCTTT.

Relative to its sample, this clone is medium-sized. The rearrangement uses TRBV20-1 and TRBJ1-6; D gene ambiguous. Trimming took off 3 bases at V and 7 bases at J, with 10 bases between the two ends. This CDR3 contains 13 residues. Germline V gives CDR1 DFQATT, CDR2 SNEGSKA (reference sequence). CDR3 in amino acids: CSARVMGNSPLHF. CDR3 coding DNA: TGCAGTGCTAGGGTTATGGGCAATTCACCCCTCCACTTT.

This clone showed up many times. This chain links TRBV29-1 with TRBJ2-7; 9 bases match TRBD1. Germline V lookup: CDR1 SQVTM, CDR2 ANQGSEA. This CDR3 region has 12 residues. V was pared by 6 bases and J by 7 bases, with 7 bases of the junction left unmatched. The CDR3 sequence: CSVDGTGNEQYF. CDR3 sequence (DNA): TGCAGCGTAGACGGGACAGGGAATGAGCAGTACTTC.

Turning to this clone: Just one base apart from a much larger clone, this may be a read error. The chain links TRBV7-6 to TRBJ1-5, with a possible D match to TRBD1 (6 bases). CDR1 is SGHVS, CDR2 FNYEAQ, per germline. CDR3 size: 13 residues. Trimming cost V 7 bases and J 3 bases, with 10 bases left between them. CDR3 in amino acids: CASIRDNNQPQHF. The DNA of the CDR3 is TGTGCCAGCATCCGGGACAACAATCAGCCCCAGCATTTT.

This clone appeared many times. The V and J genes are TRBV5-1 and TRBJ1-2, with 9 bases fitting TRBD1. V trimming: 6 bases; J trimming: 2 bases; junction bases outside the gene matches: 2. The germline CDR1 and CDR2 sequences are SGHRS and YFSETQ. This CDR3 is 13 amino acids long. The CDR3 coding sequence is TGCGCCAGCAAAGGGACAGGGAACTATGGCTACACCTTC. The encoded protein is CASKGTGNYGYTF.

By its share, this clone is medium-sized (0.01 to 0.1%). This chain connects TRBV4-2 to TRBJ1-1; 8 positions match TRBD1. The CDR3 has 16 amino acids. Losses at the gene ends were 8 bases for V and 1 base for J; bases not matched to a gene: 12. The germline gives CDR1 LGHNA, CDR2 YNFKEQ. The CDR3: CASGKTGVFSNTEAFF. The CDR3 DNA reads as TGTGCCAGCGGGAAGACAGGGGTTTTTTCGAACACTGAAGCTTTCTTT.

This clone was observed a few times. V and J are TRBV24-1 and TRBJ2-5, with D possibly being TRBD1 (5 bases). CDR3 length: 15 amino acids. V dropped 8 bases and J dropped 0 bases, with 15 bases sitting between them. Germline lookup yields CDR1 KGHDR and CDR2 SFDVKD. The CDR3 is CATIYPRADQETQYF. For the CDR3, the DNA is TGTGCCACCATTTACCCCAGGGCAGACCAAGAGACCCAGTACTTC.

At least ten counts were recorded for this clone. V usage is TRBV7-3 and J usage is TRBJ2-1; 8 nucleotides agree with TRBD2. Per germline, CDR1 SGHTA and CDR2 FQGTGA. Losses at the gene ends were 5 bases for V and 6 bases for J; bases not matched to a gene: 12. This CDR3 is 16 amino acids long. The DNA for the CDR3 is TGTGCCAGCAGCCCCCCCGAGCGGGAGTTTAGCAATGAGCAGTTCTTC. The encoded protein is CASSPPEREFSNEQFF. The full variable domain, in which reference TRBV7-3 and TRBJ2-1 provide the parts outside the CDR3, is GAGVSQTPSNKVTEKGKYVELRCDPISGHTALYWYRQSLGQGPEFLIYFQGTGAADDSGLPNDRFFAVRPEGSVSTLKIQRTERGDSAVYLCASSPPEREFSNEQFFGPGTRLTVL.

The sample holds many counts of this clone. A junction end diverges from the germline sequence, so it may reflect a read error. V usage is TRBV7-7 and J usage is TRBJ1-1; perhaps TRBD1 as D (5 bases). The CDR3 runs to 13 residues. Germline CDR1 SSHAT, CDR2 FNYEAQ (reference sequence). The CDR3 nucleotides read TGTGCTAGCAGCCGGGGCCCGAACACTGAAGCTTTCTTT. It codes for CASSRGPNTEAFF.

This clone was observed once. This chain connects TRBV20-1 to TRBJ1-1; D remains unclear. CDR1 and CDR2 (germline): DFQATT, SNEGSKA (reference sequence). There are 14 residues in the CDR3. DNA for the CDR3: TGCAGCGCGAGAAAGGCTCTTACGAACACTGAAGCTTTCTTT. Its translation: CSARKALTNTEAFF.

For this clone: One end of the junction fails to match germline, which may point to a read error. The V gene is TRBV12-3 or TRBV12-4, the J gene TRBJ2-7, with D tentatively TRBD1 or TRBD2 (5 bases each). The CDR3 is 14 residues long. In nucleotides, the CDR3 is TGTGCCAGCACCTCGGCCCGGGGCTCCTACGAGCATTACTTC. Translating gives CASTSARGSYEHYF.

This clone was observed at least ten times. Since a much larger clone is just one base distant, this may be a read error. The rearrangement links TRBV20-1 to TRBJ2-7, with D possibly matching TRBD2 (6 bases). There are 13 residues in the CDR3. V gave up 6 bases and J gave up 2 bases, with 14 bases separating them. Germline values: CDR1 DFQATT, CDR2 SNEGSKA (reference sequence). CDR3 residues: CSAHSGTPYEQYF. The CDR3 DNA follows: TGCAGTGCACATTCCGGGACTCCCTACGAGCAGTACTTC.

The chain has TRBV4-1 and TRBJ2-5, with D unresolved. V lost 3 bases and J lost 5, with 13 bases in between. The CDR3 runs to 14 residues. Germline V gives CDR1 MGHRA, CDR2 YSYEKL. CDR3 sequence reads: CASSHTSGVETQYF. CDR3 DNA: TGCGCCAGCAGCCATACAAGTGGGGTGGAGACCCAGTACTTC.

At least ten counts were recorded for this clone. V gene TRBV6-5 combines with J gene TRBJ2-3; 9 positions agree with TRBD2. This CDR3 has 17 amino acids. Trimming removed 7 bases from V and 6 bases from J; junction bases left unmatched: 17. Per germline, CDR1 MNHEY and CDR2 SVGAGI. CDR3 in amino acids: CASTPPGGGGAVDTQYF. CDR3 nucleotide sequence: TGTGCCAGCACCCCGCCTGGGGGCGGGGGGGCTGTTGATACGCAGTATTTT.

This clone was recorded at least ten times. The chain recombines TRBV9 with TRBJ1-3; possibly TRBD1 for D (6 bases). With 4 bases removed from V and 3 bases from J, the gap between germline ends came to 14 bases. CDR1 SGDLS and CDR2 YYNGEE come from the germline V gene. This CDR3 contains 15 residues. This chain's CDR3 is CASSPPRGDGNTIYF. The CDR3 region has the DNA TGTGCCAGCAGCCCCCCCAGGGGCGATGGAAACACCATATATTTT.

This clone was counted a few times. One end of the junction fails to match germline, which may point to a read error. J is TRBJ1-4 and V is TRBV15; 9 nucleotides line up with TRBD1. Germline V gives CDR1 LNHNV, CDR2 YYDKDF (reference sequence). This CDR3 region has 14 residues. This CDR3 reads CSTIKDRGPEKLFF. Written as DNA, the CDR3 is TGTTCCACCATCAAGGACAGGGGCCCCGAAAAACTGTTTTTT.